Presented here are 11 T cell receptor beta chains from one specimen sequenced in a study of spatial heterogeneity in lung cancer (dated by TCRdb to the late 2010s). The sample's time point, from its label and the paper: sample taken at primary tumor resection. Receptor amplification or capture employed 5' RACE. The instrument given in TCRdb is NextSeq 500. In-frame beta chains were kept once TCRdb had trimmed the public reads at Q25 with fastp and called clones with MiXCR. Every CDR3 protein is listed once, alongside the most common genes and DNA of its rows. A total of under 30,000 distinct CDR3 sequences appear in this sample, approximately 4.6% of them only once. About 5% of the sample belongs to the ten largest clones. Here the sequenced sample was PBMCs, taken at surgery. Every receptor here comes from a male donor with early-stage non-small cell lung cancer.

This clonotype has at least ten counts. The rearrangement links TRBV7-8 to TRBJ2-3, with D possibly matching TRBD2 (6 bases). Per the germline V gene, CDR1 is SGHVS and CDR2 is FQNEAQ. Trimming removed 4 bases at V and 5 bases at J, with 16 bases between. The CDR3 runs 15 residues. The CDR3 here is CASSSGGVTLDTQYF. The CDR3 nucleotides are TGTGCCAGCAGCTCGGGCGGGGTGACCCTAGATACGCAGTATTTT.

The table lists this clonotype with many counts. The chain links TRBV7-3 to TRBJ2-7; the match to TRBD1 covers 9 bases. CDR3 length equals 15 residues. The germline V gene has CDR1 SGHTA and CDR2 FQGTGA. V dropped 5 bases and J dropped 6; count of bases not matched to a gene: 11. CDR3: CASSPGGTGSREQYF. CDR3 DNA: TGTGCCAGCAGCCCCGGAGGGACAGGGTCTCGCGAGCAGTACTTC.

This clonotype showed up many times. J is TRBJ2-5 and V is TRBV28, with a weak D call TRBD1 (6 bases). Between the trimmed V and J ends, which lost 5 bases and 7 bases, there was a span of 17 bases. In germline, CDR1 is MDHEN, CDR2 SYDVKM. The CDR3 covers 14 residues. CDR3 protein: CASSAPSQGGTQYF. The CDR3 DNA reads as TGTGCCAGCAGTGCCCCAAGCCAAGGGGGGACCCAGTACTTC.

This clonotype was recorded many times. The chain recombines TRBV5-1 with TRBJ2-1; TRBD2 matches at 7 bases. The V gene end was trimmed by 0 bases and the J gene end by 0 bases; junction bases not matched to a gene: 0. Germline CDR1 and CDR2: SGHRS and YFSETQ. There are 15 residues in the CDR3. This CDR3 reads CASSLGGSSYNEQFF. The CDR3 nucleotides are TGCGCCAGCAGCTTGGGCGGGAGCTCCTACAATGAGCAGTTCTTC. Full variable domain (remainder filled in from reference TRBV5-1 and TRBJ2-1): KAGVTQTPRYLIKTRGQQVTLSCSPISGHRSVSWYQQTPGQGLQFLFEYFSETQRNKGNFPGRFSGRQFSNSRSEMNVSTLELGDSALYLCASSLGGSSYNEQFFGPGTRLTVL.

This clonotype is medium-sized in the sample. The CDR3 loop is CASSATGASTDTQYF. DNA for the CDR3: TGTGCCAGCAGCGCCACAGGGGCGAGCACAGATACGCAGTATTTT. V gene TRBV6-5 combines with J gene TRBJ2-3; TRBD1 agrees at 7 bases. From germline, CDR1 is MNHEY and CDR2 SVGAGI. This CDR3 spans 15 amino acids. After removal of 6 bases from V and 0 bases from J, the junction contained 6 bases not matched to a gene.

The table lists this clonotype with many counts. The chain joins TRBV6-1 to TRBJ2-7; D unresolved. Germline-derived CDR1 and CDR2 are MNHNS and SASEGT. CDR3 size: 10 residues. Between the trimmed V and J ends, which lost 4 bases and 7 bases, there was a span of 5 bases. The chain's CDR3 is CASSAAEQYF. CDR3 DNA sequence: TGTGCCAGCAGTGCTGCGGAGCAGTACTTC.

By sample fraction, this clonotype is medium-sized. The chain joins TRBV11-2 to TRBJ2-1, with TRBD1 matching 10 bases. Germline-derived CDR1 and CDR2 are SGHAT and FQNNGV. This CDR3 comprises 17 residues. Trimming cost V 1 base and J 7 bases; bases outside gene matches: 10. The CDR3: CASSLAPGQGLRNEQFF. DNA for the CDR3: TGTGCCAGCAGCTTAGCACCGGGACAGGGGTTGAGGAATGAGCAGTTCTTC.

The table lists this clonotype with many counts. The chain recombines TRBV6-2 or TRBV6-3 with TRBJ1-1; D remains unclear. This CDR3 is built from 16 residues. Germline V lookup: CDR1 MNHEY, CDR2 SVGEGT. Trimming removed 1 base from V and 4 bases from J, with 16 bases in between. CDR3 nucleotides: TGTGCCAGCAGTTACTTGGTTCCCGGGGTCGGCACTGAAGCTTTCTTT. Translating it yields CASSYLVPGVGTEAFF.

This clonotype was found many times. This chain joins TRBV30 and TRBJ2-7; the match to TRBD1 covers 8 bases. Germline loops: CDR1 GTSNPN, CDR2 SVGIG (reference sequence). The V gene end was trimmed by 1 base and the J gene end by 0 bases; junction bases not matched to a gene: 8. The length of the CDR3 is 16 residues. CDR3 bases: TGTGCCTGGAGTGAGGGTCCCGGGACAGGCTCCTACGAGCAGTACTTC. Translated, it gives CAWSEGPGTGSYEQYF.

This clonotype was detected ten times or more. The CDR3, as DNA: TGCAGTGCTAGGCTACCCCAGGGTCGCTATCAGCCCCAGCATTTT. It specifies CSARLPQGRYQPQHF. V is TRBV20-1 and J is TRBJ1-5; weak D call: TRBD1 (5 bases). In germline, CDR1 is DFQATT, CDR2 SNEGSKA (reference sequence). CDR3 length: 15 residues. V gave up 3 bases and J gave up 5 bases, with 17 bases separating them.

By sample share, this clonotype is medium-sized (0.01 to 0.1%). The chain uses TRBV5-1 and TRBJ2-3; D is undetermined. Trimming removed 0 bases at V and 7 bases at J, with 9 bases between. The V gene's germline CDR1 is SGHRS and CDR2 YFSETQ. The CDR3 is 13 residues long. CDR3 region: CASSLATLHTQYF. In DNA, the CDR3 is TGCGCCAGCAGCTTGGCTACCTTACATACGCAGTATTTT.